This T cell receptor beta chain is drawn from a study of T cell changes during pregnancy in multiple sclerosis. Data came from immunoSEQ multiplex PCR; TCRdb stores just in-frame clones and leaves some out. The sample records about 44,000 clones, roughly 92% being singletons. Trimming shortened V by 0 bases and J by 0 bases, and 5 bases separated the two germline ends. Germline V gene lookup returns CDR1 SGHVS and CDR2 FQNEAQ. CDR3 length: 14 amino acids. Specimen: CD4+ T cells from peripheral blood mononuclear cells, collected in the first trimester of pregnancy. This TCR was sampled from a female donor with multiple sclerosis, enrolled in a pregnancy study. The chain uses TRBV7-8 and TRBJ1-2; D not certain. This CDR3 is CASSLAGANYGYTF. The CDR3, as DNA: TGTGCCAGCAGCTTAGCGGGAGCTAACTATGGCTACACCTTC. The whole variable domain, filled in from reference TRBV7-8 and TRBJ1-2, reads GAGVSQSPRYKVAKRGQDVALRCDPISGHVSLFWYQQALGQGPEFLTYFQNEAQLDKSGLPSDRFFAERPEGSVSTLKIQRTQQEDSAVYLCASSLAGANYGYTFGSGTRLTVV.